This T cell receptor beta chain was recorded in a study of blood T cell repertoires in COVID-19. Study background: PBMCs, B-cell-depleted T cells, or T cells provided the cDNA or gDNA that made up the material.

Cohort 3 recovery required two negative PCRs, clearance, or symptom resolution. This table comes from immunoSEQ multiplex PCR, and its TCRdb copy is limited to in-frame clones, with some not included. The sample holds over 150,000 clones, about 80% seen once. Between the trimmed V and J ends, which lost 4 bases and 6 bases, there was a span of 10 bases. CDR1 LGHDT and CDR2 YNNKEL come from the germline V gene (reference sequence). The CDR3 covers 13 residues. The sample taken for sequencing was PBMCs or T cells enriched from blood (not recorded which). This TCR derives from a middle-aged man who had recovered from COVID-19. The chain combines TRBV3-1 (or the pseudogene TRBV3-2) with TRBJ2-1, with a weak D call TRBD1 (5 bases). In DNA, the CDR3 is TGTGCCAGCAGCCTGCGACAGTCCAATGAGCAGTTCTTC. Amino acid sequence: CASSLRQSNEQFF.